These 13 T cell receptor beta chains originate from one sample sequenced in a study of Ad26.COV2.S vaccination and SARS-CoV-2 variants. Data came from immunoSEQ multiplex PCR; TCRdb stores just in-frame clones and leaves some out. The sample comprises about 680,000 clones, roughly 90% of which are singletons, and around 1.5% rests with the top ten. Noted treatment: around 19 received Ad26.COV2.S at low or high dose, single or two shots; 5 received placebo; per-sample allocation not given. It was on day 63 after the first vaccine or placebo injection that samples were taken. The specimen was peripheral blood, collected in a trial of Ad26.COV2.S vaccine versus placebo. The receptor source for this set is a person aged 18 to 65 who received the Ad26.COV2.S COVID-19 vaccine or a placebo.

Written as DNA, the CDR3 is TGTGCCATAAAGGACAGGGGGACAGATACGCAGTATTTT. Protein: CAIKDRGTDTQYF. V is TRBV10-3 and J is TRBJ2-3; 10 bases match TRBD1. The CDR3 spans 13 residues. In germline, CDR1 is ENHRY, CDR2 SYGVKD. V shed 9 bases, J shed 3 bases, and the junction held 3 bases outside the gene matches.

The chain recombines TRBV5-5 with TRBJ1-1, with unresolved D. Trimming left V 1 base short and J 6 bases short, with 7 bases between. The CDR3 totals 12 residues. Germline values: CDR1 SGHKS, CDR2 YYEKEE (reference sequence). The CDR3 protein is CASSLRASEAFF. Here the CDR3 DNA reads TGTGCCAGCAGCTTGAGGGCGTCTGAAGCTTTCTTT.

J is TRBJ1-6 and V is TRBV28; D is ambiguous. CDR3 length: 15 residues. The germline V gene has CDR1 MDHEN and CDR2 SYDVKM. V gave up 5 bases and J gave up 4 bases, with 12 bases separating them. The CDR3 loop reads CASSLGGQYNSPLHF. The CDR3 DNA sequence: TGTGCCAGCAGTCTAGGAGGCCAATATAATTCACCCCTCCACTTT.

V usage is TRBV20-1 and J usage is TRBJ2-7; no clear D. Germline V lookup: CDR1 DFQATT, CDR2 SNEGSKA (reference sequence). The length of the CDR3 is 11 residues. Between the trimmed V and J ends, which lost 6 bases and 5 bases, there was a span of 11 bases. The CDR3 sequence: CSASPWDEQYF. CDR3 nucleotide sequence: TGCAGTGCCTCCCCTTGGGACGAGCAGTACTTC.

V is TRBV15 and J is TRBJ1-2, with 7 bases matching TRBD1. This CDR3 region has 13 residues. The germline CDR1 and CDR2 sequences are LNHNV and YYDKDF (reference sequence). V lost 3 bases to trimming and J lost 5 bases; unmatched junction nucleotides: 3. CDR3 region: CATSSGQAYGYTF. The DNA of the CDR3 is TGTGCCACCAGCAGCGGACAGGCGTATGGCTACACCTTC.

The chain recombines TRBV6-5 with TRBJ2-1, with D unresolved. Trimming took 6 bases from V and 10 from J, leaving 13 bases between them. The CDR3 loop spans 12 amino acids. Germline CDR1 MNHEY, CDR2 SVGAGI. CDR3 amino acids: CASSLGKGEQFF. In nucleotides, the CDR3 is TGTGCCAGCAGCTTAGGTAAAGGAGAGCAGTTCTTC.

This clone was counted only a few times. The rearrangement uses TRBV30 and TRBJ1-2, with 7 positions matching TRBD1. CDR1 GTSNPN and CDR2 SVGIG come from the germline V gene (reference sequence). This CDR3 spans 13 amino acids. V gave up 0 bases and J gave up 5 bases; unmatched junction bases: 3. The CDR3 region has the DNA TGTGCCTGGAGTGTTTCGACAGGGTATGGCTACACCTTC. It codes for CAWSVSTGYGYTF.

The J gene is TRBJ2-3, the V gene TRBV29-1; TRBD2 matches 9 bases. CDR3 length: 16 residues. V gave up 6 bases and J gave up 1 base; unmatched junction bases: 11. Germline CDR1 SQVTM, CDR2 ANQGSEA. The CDR3 DNA reads as TGCAGCGTCAGTAAGCGGGAGGTTCCAGGCACAGATACGCAGTATTTT. As protein: CSVSKREVPGTDTQYF.

The chain links TRBV27 to TRBJ2-7; the D is unclear. The CDR3 totals 14 residues. Germline V gene lookup returns CDR1 MNHEY and CDR2 SMNVEV (reference sequence). V shed 6 bases and J shed 2 bases, with 14 bases lying between them. The CDR3 loop is CASRWFGRPYEQYF. The CDR3 nucleotides read TGTGCCAGCAGATGGTTCGGCAGGCCCTACGAGCAGTACTTC.

This clone was seen more than once but under ten times. The chain combines TRBV10-3 with TRBJ1-5, with 11 bases identical to TRBD1. From germline, CDR1 is ENHRY and CDR2 SYGVKD. V was pared by 10 bases and J by 6 bases, with 5 bases of the junction left unmatched. The CDR3 is 13 residues long. In nucleotides, the CDR3 is TGTGCCACCGGGACAGGGGGTGGTCAGCCCCAGCATTTT. This encodes CATGTGGGQPQHF.

This rearrangement joins TRBV5-1 to TRBJ1-1; the D is unclear. CDR1 SGHRS and CDR2 YFSETQ come from the germline V gene. CDR3 length: 14 residues. V was cut by 3 bases and J by 5 bases, with 14 bases left in between. The CDR3 DNA follows: TGCGCCAGCAGCTCGCATGGGTACGGGACTGAAGCTTTCTTT. This translates into CASSSHGYGTEAFF.

V is TRBV19 and J is TRBJ2-7; 7 nucleotides align to TRBD1. Germline V gives CDR1 LNHDA, CDR2 SQIVND (reference sequence). V shed 1 base and J 2 bases; nucleotides not matched to a gene: 5. The CDR3 is made up of 15 amino acids. The DNA for the CDR3 is TGTGCCAGTAGTATAGCGCGGACAGGTCCCTACGAGCAGTACTTC. It specifies CASSIARTGPYEQYF.

The J gene is TRBJ2-7, the V gene TRBV11-2, with D uncertain. The CDR3 contains 14 residues. Germline V gives CDR1 SGHAT, CDR2 FQNNGV. Trimming took 6 bases from V and 3 from J, leaving 15 bases between them. The CDR3 is CASSPGVPNYEQYF. The CDR3 DNA follows: TGTGCCAGCAGTCCTGGGGTTCCTAACTACGAGCAGTACTTC.